The rows below give T cell receptor beta chains drawn from one sample of a study of T cells after somatic rescue of genetic block. Profiled with immunoSEQ multiplex PCR; TCRdb holds only in-frame clones, not every one. The sample consists of roughly 120,000 clones, about 93% of them appearing once. Material for sequencing was peripheral blood mononuclear cells (PBMCs). The receptors stem from a woman under 30. Each CDR3 is given without its conserved first and last residue. Part of the rows lack a size; the others show once, few, many or a class for expanded clones.

j_gene: TRBJ1-2; v_gene: TRBV5-6; abundance: -; CDR3aa: ASSLAKSGLYYGYT
j_gene: TRBJ1-3; v_gene: TRBV6-1; abundance: -; CDR3aa: ASSESRGTGDTIY
j_gene: TRBJ2-7; v_gene: TRBV2; abundance: -; CDR3aa: ASSERLLYEQY
j_gene: TRBJ1-1; v_gene: TRBV28; abundance: -; CDR3aa: ASSLAGAGTEAF
j_gene: TRBJ2-2; v_gene: TRBV10-3; abundance: -; CDR3aa: AITGVNTGELF
j_gene: TRBJ2-1; v_gene: TRBV9; abundance: once; CDR3aa: ASSVEGRNLNEQF
j_gene: TRBJ2-7; v_gene: TRBV7-2; abundance: -; CDR3aa: ASSLARDEQY
j_gene: TRBJ1-2; v_gene: TRBV7-3; abundance: -; CDR3aa: ASSLSPGNEGSGYT
j_gene: TRBJ1-4; v_gene: TRBV6-1; abundance: -; CDR3aa: ASSRQGASVEKLF
j_gene: TRBJ1-1; v_gene: TRBV23-1; abundance: -; CDR3aa: ASSQAEAF
j_gene: TRBJ2-7; v_gene: TRBV7-2; abundance: -; CDR3aa: ASSLGWPSQGYEQY
j_gene: TRBJ2-7; v_gene: TRBV5-5; abundance: -; CDR3aa: ASSFGGGGYEQY
j_gene: TRBJ2-3; v_gene: TRBV5-1; abundance: -; CDR3aa: ASSGRTGLSTDTQY
j_gene: TRBJ2-6; v_gene: TRBV28; abundance: -; CDR3aa: ASSFRGRSSGANVLT
j_gene: TRBJ1-2; v_gene: TRBV30; abundance: -; CDR3aa: AWSVLTQGVGYT
j_gene: TRBJ2-1; v_gene: TRBV7-2; abundance: -; CDR3aa: ASSQGQGTLNEQF
j_gene: TRBJ2-1; v_gene: TRBV5-4; abundance: -; CDR3aa: ASSLDSLEFGEQF